This T cell receptor beta chain was captured by sequencing in a study of early T cells in non-severe SARS-CoV-2 infection. In this sample, this clonotype turned up many times. The CDR3 extends over 16 amino acids. Between the trimmed V and J ends, which lost 5 bases and 5 bases, there was a span of 21 bases. Unique molecular identifiers tagged individual cDNA molecules. Using its own MiXCR run on the 5' RACE reads, TCRdb lists one record per CDR3 protein. The sample lists 25,000 to 35,000 distinct CDR3 sequences; 4.5% to 7% were seen once. The receptor's source is an adult who was a healthcare worker with PCR-confirmed SARS-CoV-2 infection or an uninfected control (not recorded which). The source material was whole blood. The chain joins TRBV12-3 or TRBV12-4 to TRBJ2-5; D is ambiguous. CDR3 loop: CASSPGVAAHRETQYF. The CDR3 nucleotides are TGTGCCAGCAGTCCCGGAGTAGCCGCACACCGGGAGACCCAGTACTTC.